The clone carrying this T cell receptor (beta chain) is large (0.1 to 1%) in the sample. This sample stems from a study of T cell repertoires in ileal Crohn's disease. Generated by immunoSEQ multiplex PCR, the TCRdb table keeps only in-frame clones and is missing some. The sample yields around 8,000 clones, around four fifths seen once. This receptor was taken from an adult with Crohn's disease. The specimen was ileal tissue.

In nucleotides, the CDR3 is TGCGCCAGCAGCCAAGACAGGGGTCTCGAGCAGTACTTC. Protein: CASSQDRGLEQYF. The chain recombines TRBV4-3 with TRBJ2-7, with a weak D call TRBD1 (6 bases). The germline CDR1 and CDR2 sequences are LGHNA and YSLEER. The CDR3 sequence is 13 residues long. Trimming took 0 bases from V and 6 from J, leaving 9 bases between them.